The 10 T cell receptor beta chains in this list originate from one sample, sequenced in a study of post-analysis software for immune sequencing data. General study points: TRBV segments more frequent in patients than in controls numbered five and included TRBV5-6, TRBV5-1 and TRBV20-1.

These TCRs' antigens remain unknown. TCR beta cDNA libraries included unique molecular identifiers. TCRdb re-called the PCR reads through MiXCR, storing one row per CDR3 protein. The table lists 650,000 to 900,000 distinct CDR3 sequences, roughly 50% of them singletons. Sequencing was performed on blood. These receptors were collected from a girl aged 10-17 years with multiple sclerosis.

The genes are TRBV20-1 and TRBJ2-7; tentative D call: TRBD2 (5 bases). Germline V lookup: CDR1 DFQATT, CDR2 SNEGSKA (reference sequence). CDR3 size: 12 residues. Trimming pared 4 bases from V and 3 bases from J, leaving 10 bases between. The CDR3 nucleotides read TGCAGTGCTATCGTCAGCGGCTACGAGCAGTACTTC. It encodes CSAIVSGYEQYF.

V and J are TRBV5-1 and TRBJ1-4; perhaps TRBD1 as D (5 bases). This CDR3 has 14 amino acids. Germline V gives CDR1 SGHRS, CDR2 YFSETQ. Trimming took 2 bases from V and 8 from J, leaving 13 bases between them. The CDR3 loop is CASSFRDPREKLFF. CDR3 nucleotide sequence: TGCGCCAGCAGCTTTCGGGACCCCAGGGAAAAACTGTTTTTT.

The sample holds a few counts of this clonotype. The chain combines TRBV5-1 with TRBJ2-1; no firm D call. The CDR3 has 15 residues. Germline V gene lookup returns CDR1 SGHRS and CDR2 YFSETQ. The V and J ends lost 0 bases and 2 bases respectively, with 9 bases between them. The DNA for the CDR3 is TGCGCCAGCAGCTTGGAATCAGCCCCCTACAATGAGCAGTTCTTC. This sequence encodes CASSLESAPYNEQFF.

This clonotype was detected only a few times. The junction departs from the called germline gene at one end, perhaps through a read error. The CDR3 loop is CASRRTSGTETQYF. The CDR3 DNA is TGTGCCAGCAGAAGGACTAGCGGGACTGAGACCCAGTACTTT. The V and J genes are TRBV7-2 and TRBJ2-5; 12 bases align to TRBD2. The CDR3 consists of 14 residues. Germline values: CDR1 SGHTA, CDR2 FQGNSA.

The chain has TRBV29-1 and TRBJ2-5; D gene unclear. The J call may be mistaken, given a closer DNA end match to TRBJ2-7. Germline V gives CDR1 SQVTM, CDR2 ANQGSEA. The CDR3 runs 11 residues. The CDR3 spells CSARETNEQYF. The CDR3 region has the DNA TGCAGCGCCCGCGAGACGAACGAGCAGTACTTC.

The V and J genes are TRBV7-9 and TRBJ1-5, with D hard to call. V was clipped by 5 bases and J by 5 bases, with 10 bases between them. Germline lookup yields CDR1 SEHNR and CDR2 FQNEAQ (reference sequence). The CDR3 has 13 residues. CDR3 loop: CASSRGRDQPQHF. CDR3 DNA sequence: TGTGCCAGCAGCCGCGGCAGAGATCAGCCCCAGCATTTT.

V usage is TRBV20-1 and J usage is TRBJ1-5; TRBD1 is a possible D gene (6 bases). Germline V CDR1 and CDR2: DFQATT, SNEGSKA (reference sequence). V lost 3 bases, J lost 2 bases, and 11 bases lay in between. The CDR3 runs to 14 residues. The CDR3 sequence: CSASIGTCNQPQHF. DNA of the CDR3: TGCAGTGCTAGTATAGGGACATGCAATCAGCCCCAGCATTTT.

This chain connects TRBV14 to TRBJ1-1, with D uncertain. Germline V gene lookup returns CDR1 SGHDN and CDR2 FVKESK. This CDR3 is 14 amino acids long. Trimming left V 4 bases short and J 4 bases short, with 13 bases between. CDR3 DNA sequence: TGTGCCAGCAGCCTAAGGGTTGGGGTCACTGAAGCTTTCTTT. Translation: CASSLRVGVTEAFF.

V gene TRBV5-5 combines with J gene TRBJ1-2; possible D gene TRBD1, 5 bases. The germline gives CDR1 SGHKS, CDR2 YYEKEE (reference sequence). This CDR3 has 14 residues. The V end was cut by 7 bases, the J end by 3 bases, with 16 bases between. The DNA for the CDR3 is TGTGCCAGCGCGCCCCAGGGCTTAGACTATGGCTACACCTTC. It encodes CASAPQGLDYGYTF.

This chain connects TRBV4-1 to TRBJ2-4; D is unresolved. TRBJ2-7 explains the end of the DNA better; the J call may be wrong. Germline CDR1 and CDR2: MGHRA and YSYEKL. This CDR3 contains 15 residues. In DNA, the CDR3 is TGCGCCAGCAGCCAAGATGGGGTCAGTTTAGACGAGCAGTACTTC. Translation gives CASSQDGVSLDEQYF.